Presented here are 14 T cell receptor beta chains from one specimen sequenced in a study of T-cell reconstitution after alpha-beta-depleted transplantation in children. TCRbeta library preparation incorporated unique molecular identifiers. Using its own MiXCR run on the PCR reads, TCRdb lists one record per CDR3 protein. The sample lists 200,000 to 250,000 distinct CDR3 sequences; about 12% were seen once. Material: PBMCs from the stem cell graft donor, obtained from the stem cell graft. These receptor sequences come from a human donor who donated a stem cell graft to a child with acute lymphoblastic leukemia.

This clonotype was counted at least ten times. The rearrangement joins TRBV6-1 to TRBJ1-1, with unresolved D. V lost 2 bases, J lost 4 bases, and 17 bases lay in between. The CDR3 consists of 16 residues. Germline CDR1 and CDR2: MNHNS and SASEGT. This CDR3 is CASSEWDLPGVTEAFF. The CDR3 DNA is TGTGCCAGCAGTGAATGGGATCTCCCGGGAGTCACTGAAGCTTTCTTT.

This clonotype was seen repeatedly, ten times or more. The rearrangement joins TRBV15 to TRBJ2-5; possible D gene TRBD1, 5 bases. Trimming removed 3 bases from V and 1 base from J, with 12 bases in between. This CDR3 is built from 15 residues. Germline CDR1 and CDR2: LNHNV and YYDKDF (reference sequence). The CDR3 is CATSRGLGLQETQYF. The CDR3 DNA follows: TGTGCCACCAGCAGGGGGCTTGGTCTCCAAGAGACCCAGTACTTC.

This clonotype appeared many times. The genes are TRBV20-1 and TRBJ1-2; D ambiguous. V was cut by 7 bases and J by 2 bases, with 2 bases left in between. This CDR3 is 9 amino acids long. Germline loops: CDR1 DFQATT, CDR2 SNEGSKA (reference sequence). The CDR3 bases are TGCAGTGTAAACTATGGCTACACCTTC. Translating gives CSVNYGYTF.

The sample holds many counts of this clonotype. V and J are TRBV2 and TRBJ1-5; perhaps TRBD1 as D (5 bases). CDR3 length: 16 amino acids. V was clipped by 0 bases and J by 5 bases, with 14 bases between them. Germline CDR1 and CDR2: SNHLY and FYNNEI. The CDR3 protein is CASSEALLGGYQPQHF. The CDR3 DNA reads TGTGCCAGCAGTGAAGCGCTTCTGGGGGGGTATCAGCCCCAGCATTTT.

This clonotype was recorded at least ten times. A junction end diverges from the germline sequence, so it may reflect a read error. This sequence joins TRBV9 and TRBJ1-1; TRBD1 is a possible D gene (5 bases). The CDR3 length is 14 residues. Germline V lookup: CDR1 SGDLS, CDR2 YYNGEE. The CDR3 reads CASSTSGGNAEAFF. DNA of the CDR3: TGTGCCAGCAGCACTTCTGGGGGGAACGCTGAAGCTTTCTTT.

This clonotype has ten or more counts. The genes are TRBV5-1 and TRBJ2-1; no clear D. The length of the CDR3 is 13 residues. Trimming cost V 4 bases and J 4 bases, with 9 bases left between them. CDR1 SGHRS and CDR2 YFSETQ come from the germline V gene. The CDR3 DNA follows: TGCGCCAGCAGCCCCGCGTCGTACAATGAGCAGTTCTTC. Translated: CASSPASYNEQFF.

In its sample, this clonotype was seen many times. The V and J genes are TRBV12-3 or TRBV12-4 and TRBJ1-3; D gene uncertain. Trimming shortened V by 6 bases and J by 0 bases, and 6 bases separated the two germline ends. The CDR3 length is 13 residues. The DNA for the CDR3 is TGTGCCAGCAGCCCTAGCTCTGGAAACACCATATATTTT. Protein sequence: CASSPSSGNTIYF.

This chain uses TRBV20-1 with TRBJ1-4, with 8 bases fitting TRBD1. This CDR3 is built from 16 residues. The trim removed 6 bases at V and 7 bases at J, leaving 16 bases unmatched. The germline V gene has CDR1 DFQATT and CDR2 SNEGSKA (reference sequence). CDR3 protein: CSAPTGEVQSGEKLFF. In DNA form, the CDR3 reads TGCAGTGCCCCGACAGGGGAGGTGCAGTCTGGTGAAAAACTGTTTTTT.

This clonotype has at least ten counts. V gene TRBV7-2 combines with J gene TRBJ2-2; D ambiguous. Germline V lookup: CDR1 SGHTA, CDR2 FQGNSA. V was trimmed by 7 bases and J by 2 bases, leaving 11 bases between them. The CDR3 totals 14 residues. CDR3 in DNA: TGTGCCAGCAACTTGGACGGAAACACCGGGGAGCTGTTTTTT. This encodes CASNLDGNTGELFF.

This clonotype appeared many times. The V and J genes are TRBV12-3 or TRBV12-4 and TRBJ2-7; 8 nucleotides agree with TRBD1. The CDR3 loop spans 14 amino acids. V lost 3 bases to trimming and J lost 5 bases; unmatched junction nucleotides: 6. The CDR3 sequence: CASSLRQGTDEQYF. The CDR3 DNA sequence: TGTGCCAGCAGTTTGCGACAGGGGACAGACGAGCAGTACTTC.

In its sample, this clonotype was seen many times. The chain couples TRBV29-1 to TRBJ1-1; possible D gene TRBD1, 6 bases. The CDR3 runs 12 residues. V lost 7 bases and J lost 0, with 9 bases in between. The germline V gene has CDR1 SQVTM and CDR2 ANQGSEA. CDR3 amino acids: CSARTVNTEAFF. The CDR3 bases are TGCAGCGCGCGGACAGTGAACACTGAAGCTTTCTTT.

At least ten counts were recorded for this clonotype. The rearrangement joins TRBV6-5 to TRBJ1-5; 9 bases are a match to TRBD1. The CDR3 sequence is 14 residues long. Germline V gene lookup returns CDR1 MNHEY and CDR2 SVGAGI. After removal of 4 bases from V and 7 bases from J, the junction contained 5 bases not matched to a gene. The CDR3 DNA follows: TGTGCCAGCAGTTGGGGACAGGGAATCCAGCCCCAGCATTTT. Its protein is CASSWGQGIQPQHF.

The rearrangement uses TRBV30 and TRBJ1-1; 7 positions agree with TRBD1. The V gene end was trimmed by 1 base and the J gene end by 4 bases; junction bases not matched to a gene: 6. This CDR3 is built from 14 residues. Germline assignment: CDR1 GTSNPN and CDR2 SVGIG (reference sequence). CDR3 residues: CAWSDGTALTEAFF. CDR3 sequence (DNA): TGTGCCTGGAGTGACGGGACAGCGCTCACTGAAGCTTTCTTT.

The rearrangement joins TRBV9 to TRBJ2-3, with a possible D match to TRBD1 (6 bases). The CDR3 extends over 14 amino acids. Trimming left V 7 bases short and J 2 bases short, with 14 bases between. CDR1 and CDR2 from the germline V gene are SGDLS and YYNGEE. The CDR3 region has the DNA TGTGCCAGCGGGAAGGACAGCATCACAGATACGCAGTATTTT. It specifies CASGKDSITDTQYF.